A selection of T cell receptor beta chains follows, all from one sample in a study of OX40 agonist ivuxolimab in advanced cancers. Clones were sequenced by immunoSEQ multiplex PCR, and TCRdb holds only the in-frame ones, with some missing. The sample consists of 90,000 to 100,000 clones, roughly 87% of them appearing once. The sample consisted of CD4+ or CD8+ T cells sorted from blood, taken in a trial of the OX40 agonist ivuxolimab. The receptors were gathered from an adult with an advanced solid tumor such as melanoma, head and neck, liver or kidney cancer. CDR3s include the opening cysteine and the closing phenylalanine or tryptophan. D genes are given only for firm matches.

TRBJ2-7	TRBV18	NA	CASSPPSGQIYEQYF
TRBJ1-3	TRBV30	NA	CAWSVLIGNTIYF
TRBJ2-4	TRBV5-1	NA	CASSLGFRENIQYF
TRBJ2-7	TRBV19	TRBD1	CASSREDRGNEQYF
TRBJ2-1	TRBV7-2	NA	CASSLVPNEQFF
TRBJ1-6	TRBV19	TRBD1	CASSIGTGGHSPLHF
TRBJ2-5	TRBV5-4	TRBD2	CASSLLAGGPQTQYF
TRBJ1-2	TRBV7-9	NA	CAREQVYYGYTF
TRBJ2-6	TRBV7-2	NA	CASSLVGNSGANVLTF
TRBJ1-1	TRBV28	TRBD1	CASSSGGQGKTEAFF
TRBJ1-1	TRBV5-1	NA	CASSLAGRTYMNTEAFF
TRBJ1-4	TRBV6-6	TRBD1	CASSPGGEKLFF
TRBJ1-5	TRBV11-3	TRBD1	CASAGQGTSQPQHF
TRBJ2-7	TRBV15	NA	CATSRESQALGYEQYF
TRBJ2-5	TRBV7-6	NA	CASSSTGSETQYF
TRBJ2-5	TRBV10-3	NA	CAISESSGQETQYF
TRBJ2-1	TRBV28	NA	CASSGPSYNEQFF
TRBJ2-3	TRBV5-4	TRBD1	CASSLSGTGGTDTQYF
TRBJ2-7	TRBV7-9	NA	CASSLEGAHEQYF
TRBJ2-7	TRBV25-1	NA	CASSDTGKVGYEQYF
TRBJ1-3	TRBV5-4	NA	CASRELGADGNTIYF
TRBJ1-4	TRBV19	NA	CASSTRQLKLATEKLFF
TRBJ2-7	TRBV19	NA	CASSRDPRYEQYF
TRBJ2-1	TRBV6-1	TRBD2	CASSEGTSGAADYNEQFF
TRBJ2-3	TRBV4-3	NA	CASSQDPASGTDTQYF
TRBJ2-1	TRBV4-1	NA	CASSQSAGVYNEQFF
TRBJ1-1	TRBV30	NA	CASKGGGRTEAFF
TRBJ1-2	TRBV11-2	NA	CASSLGANYGYTF
TRBJ2-7	TRBV21-1	NA	CASSNKGKEATGSCEQYF
TRBJ2-3	TRBV7-2	TRBD2	CASSLLAGGGGTDTQYF
TRBJ1-1	TRBV9	NA	CASSPISDSLNTEAFF
TRBJ2-5	TRBV15	NA	CATSKPGAYQETQYF
TRBJ1-5	TRBV11-2	NA	CASSLDRNQPQHF
TRBJ2-3	TRBV4-1	TRBD2	CASSQKLAGGRLLSTDTQYF
TRBJ2-7	TRBV5-4	NA	CASSMELGEQYF
TRBJ2-2	TRBV4-3	TRBD1	CASSLEWGQGGAGELFF
TRBJ1-5	TRBV7-2	TRBD1	CASSSRPPGTGGKPQHF
TRBJ2-7	TRBV5-1	NA	CASSAQGGQYEQYF
TRBJ2-7	TRBV7-9	NA	CASSLVRKSDAYEQYF
TRBJ1-3	TRBV5-4	TRBD1	CASSYYRQGSGNTIYF
TRBJ2-2	TRBV7-3	TRBD2	CASSRSGNAELFF
TRBJ1-1	TRBV7-9	TRBD1	CASSLASTGVDRLNTEAFF
TRBJ2-7	TRBV2	NA	CARREGGRYEQYF
TRBJ2-5	TRBV4-3	TRBD1	CASSRQGGETQYF
TRBJ2-1	TRBV7-3	NA	CASSSPKDANLNEQFF
TRBJ1-5	TRBV11-2	NA	CASSLGSGRGHQPQHF